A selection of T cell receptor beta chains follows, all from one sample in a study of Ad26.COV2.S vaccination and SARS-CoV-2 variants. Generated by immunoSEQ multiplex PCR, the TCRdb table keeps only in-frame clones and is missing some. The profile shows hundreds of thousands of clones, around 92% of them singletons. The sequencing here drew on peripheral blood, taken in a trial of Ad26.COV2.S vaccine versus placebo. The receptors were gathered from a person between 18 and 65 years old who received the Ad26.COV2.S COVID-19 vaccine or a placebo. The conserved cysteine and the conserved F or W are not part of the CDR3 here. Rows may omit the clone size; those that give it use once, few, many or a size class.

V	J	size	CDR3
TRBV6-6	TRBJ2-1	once	ASSYSGHPDYNEQF
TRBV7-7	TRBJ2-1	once	ASSAYRGGPLNEQF
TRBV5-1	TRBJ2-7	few	ASSLARASGRIEQY
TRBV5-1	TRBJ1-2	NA	ASSLFPGQEGNT
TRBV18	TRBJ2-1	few	ASSLEAGGRNEQF
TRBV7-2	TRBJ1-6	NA	ASSLDRSPLH
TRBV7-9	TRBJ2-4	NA	ASSPSGLTY
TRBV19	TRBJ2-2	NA	ASSIPAGNTGELF
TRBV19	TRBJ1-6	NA	ASSDPTVTGSYNSPLH
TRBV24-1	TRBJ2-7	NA	AIDSDQLAGDFYEQY
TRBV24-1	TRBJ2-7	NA	ATSDLYGEQY
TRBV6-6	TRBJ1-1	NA	ASSPSDRLSTEAF
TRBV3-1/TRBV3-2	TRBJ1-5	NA	ASSGPGNQPQH
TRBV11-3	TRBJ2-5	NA	ASSRGHFETQY
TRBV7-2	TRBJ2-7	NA	ASSLRDRRDEQY
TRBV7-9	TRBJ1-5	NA	ASSLDRQAGQPQH
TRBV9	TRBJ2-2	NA	ASSRSNTGELF
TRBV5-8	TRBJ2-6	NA	ASTLIVVFSGANVLT
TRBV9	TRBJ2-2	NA	ASSVATSGVTGELF
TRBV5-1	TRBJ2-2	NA	ASSPGTSGGHTGELF
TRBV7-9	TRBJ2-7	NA	ASSLVGTKSYEQY
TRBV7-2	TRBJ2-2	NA	ASSPRTSGRNTGELF
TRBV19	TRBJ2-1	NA	ASSTLGTSGYNEQF
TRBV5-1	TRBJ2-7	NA	ASSLTSAGYEQY
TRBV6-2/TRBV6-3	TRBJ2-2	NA	ASSYSKDALNTGELF
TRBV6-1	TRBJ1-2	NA	ASSDHHPGTPKRRGNGYT
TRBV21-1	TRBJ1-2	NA	ASSSRDRGYYGYT
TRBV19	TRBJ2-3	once	ASSARPPDTQY
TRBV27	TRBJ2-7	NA	ASSWGGKDYEQY
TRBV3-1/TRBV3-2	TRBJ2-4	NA	ASSQDPQGWGIQY
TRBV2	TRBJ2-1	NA	ASGERASGLDEQF